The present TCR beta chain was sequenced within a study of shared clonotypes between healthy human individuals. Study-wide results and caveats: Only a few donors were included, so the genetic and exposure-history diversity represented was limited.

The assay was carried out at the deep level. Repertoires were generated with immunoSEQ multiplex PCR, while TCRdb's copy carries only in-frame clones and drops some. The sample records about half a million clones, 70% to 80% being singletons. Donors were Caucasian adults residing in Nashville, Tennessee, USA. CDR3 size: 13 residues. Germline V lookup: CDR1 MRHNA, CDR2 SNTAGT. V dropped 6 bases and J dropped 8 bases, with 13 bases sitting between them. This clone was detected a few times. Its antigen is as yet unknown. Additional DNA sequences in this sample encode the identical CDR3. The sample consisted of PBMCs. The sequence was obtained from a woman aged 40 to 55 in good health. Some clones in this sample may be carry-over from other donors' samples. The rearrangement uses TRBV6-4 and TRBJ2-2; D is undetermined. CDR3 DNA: TGTGCCAGCAGCGAGACCGCGACGGGGGAGCTGTTTTTT. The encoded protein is CASSETATGELFF.